This T cell receptor beta chain was identified in a study of cytomegalovirus exposure and HLA in healthy donors. This clone was seen more than once but under ten times. J gave up 8 bases and V 2 bases, and 9 bases lay outside the gene matches. The germline gives CDR1 SGHKS, CDR2 YYEKEE (reference sequence). The CDR3 is made up of 14 amino acids. The PCR had 60 Vbeta and 13 Jbeta primers. The method was immunoSEQ multiplex PCR; TCRdb's version includes in-frame clones alone and lacks a portion of them. The sample records nearly 100,000 clones, around 9.6% being singletons. This sequence was found in a man in his forties or fifties in good health and CMV-seropositive. The gene calls are TRBV5-5 and TRBJ1-2, with 7 bases lining up with TRBD1. Sequencing was carried out using PBMCs. CDR3 in amino acids: CASSFGTAKGGYTF. In DNA form, the CDR3 reads TGTGCCAGCAGCTTCGGGACAGCGAAAGGAGGCTACACCTTC.